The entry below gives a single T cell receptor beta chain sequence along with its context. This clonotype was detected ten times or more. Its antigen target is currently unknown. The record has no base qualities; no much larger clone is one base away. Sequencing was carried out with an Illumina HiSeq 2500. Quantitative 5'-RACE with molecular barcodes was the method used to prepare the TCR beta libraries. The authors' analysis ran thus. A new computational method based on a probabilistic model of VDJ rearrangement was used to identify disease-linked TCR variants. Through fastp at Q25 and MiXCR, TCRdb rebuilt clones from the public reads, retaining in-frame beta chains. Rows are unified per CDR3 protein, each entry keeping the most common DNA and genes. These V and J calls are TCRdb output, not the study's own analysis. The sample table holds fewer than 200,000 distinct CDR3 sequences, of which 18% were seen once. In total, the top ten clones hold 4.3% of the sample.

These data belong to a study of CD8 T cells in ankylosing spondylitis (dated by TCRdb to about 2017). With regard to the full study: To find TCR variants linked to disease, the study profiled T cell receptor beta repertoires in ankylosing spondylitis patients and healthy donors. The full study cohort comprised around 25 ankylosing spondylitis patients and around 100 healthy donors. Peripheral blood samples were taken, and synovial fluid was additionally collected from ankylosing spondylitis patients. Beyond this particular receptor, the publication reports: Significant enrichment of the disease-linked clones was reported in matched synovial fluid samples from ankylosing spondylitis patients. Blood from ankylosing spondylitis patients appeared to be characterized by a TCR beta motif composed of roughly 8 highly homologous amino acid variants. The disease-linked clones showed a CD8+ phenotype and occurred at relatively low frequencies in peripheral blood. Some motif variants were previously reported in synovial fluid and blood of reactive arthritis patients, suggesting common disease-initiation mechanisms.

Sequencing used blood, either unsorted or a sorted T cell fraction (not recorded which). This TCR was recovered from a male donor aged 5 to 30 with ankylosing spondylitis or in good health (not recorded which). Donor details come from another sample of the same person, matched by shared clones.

The CDR3 protein sequence reads: CASSESRLAGGPEQYF. The sequence in DNA is TGTGCCAGCAGTGAAAGTCGCCTAGCGGGAGGGCCCGAGCAGTACTTC. Rearrangement joined TRBV25-1 to TRBJ2-7; TRBD2 matches 12 bases in the middle. From a lookup of the germline V gene, CDR1 and CDR2 are MGHDK and SYGVNS. From the cysteine up to the phenylalanine, the CDR3 has a length of 16 residues. This entry keeps only the CDR3 DNA: 48 bases, framed from base 1. V is trimmed back by 2 bases and J by 6 bases, and the junction contains 8 bases that no gene match accounts for.